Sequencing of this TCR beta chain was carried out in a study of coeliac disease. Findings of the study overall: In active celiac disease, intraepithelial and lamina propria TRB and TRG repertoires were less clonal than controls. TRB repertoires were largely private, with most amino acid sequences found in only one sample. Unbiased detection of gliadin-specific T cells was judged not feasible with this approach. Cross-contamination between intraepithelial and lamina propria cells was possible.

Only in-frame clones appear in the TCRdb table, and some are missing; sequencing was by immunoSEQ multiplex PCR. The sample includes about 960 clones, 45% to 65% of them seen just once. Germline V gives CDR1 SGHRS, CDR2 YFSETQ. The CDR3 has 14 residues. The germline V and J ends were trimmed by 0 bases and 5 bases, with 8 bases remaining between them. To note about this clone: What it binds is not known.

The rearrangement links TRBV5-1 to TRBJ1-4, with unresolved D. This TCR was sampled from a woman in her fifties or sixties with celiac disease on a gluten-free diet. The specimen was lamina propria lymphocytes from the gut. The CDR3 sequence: CASSLVGKNEKLFF. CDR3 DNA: TGCGCCAGCAGCTTGGTCGGGAAGAATGAAAAACTGTTTTTT.